This T cell receptor (gamma chain) was captured in a study of gamma-delta T cells after stem cell transplantation. TCRdb re-processed the RT-PCR reads using CATT. This sample has roughly 370 gamma-chain clones; 2.5% to 3% occur once, and the top ten carry roughly 51%. For this clone: A far more abundant clone sits one base away, making this likely a read error. Other nucleotide sequences from this sample produce the same CDR3.

CDR1 GITISATS and CDR2 ISYDGTV come from the germline V gene (reference sequence). This CDR3 has 13 residues. Sequencing was carried out using gamma-delta T cells. The source of this sequence is a human donor. It is not recorded whose cells these are; they may come from a transplant donor. This sequence joins TRGV9 and TRGJ1 or TRGJ2. The CDR3 region is CALWDLNYYKKLF. CDR3 in DNA: TGTGCTTTGTGGGACCTGAATTATTATAAGAAACTCTTT.